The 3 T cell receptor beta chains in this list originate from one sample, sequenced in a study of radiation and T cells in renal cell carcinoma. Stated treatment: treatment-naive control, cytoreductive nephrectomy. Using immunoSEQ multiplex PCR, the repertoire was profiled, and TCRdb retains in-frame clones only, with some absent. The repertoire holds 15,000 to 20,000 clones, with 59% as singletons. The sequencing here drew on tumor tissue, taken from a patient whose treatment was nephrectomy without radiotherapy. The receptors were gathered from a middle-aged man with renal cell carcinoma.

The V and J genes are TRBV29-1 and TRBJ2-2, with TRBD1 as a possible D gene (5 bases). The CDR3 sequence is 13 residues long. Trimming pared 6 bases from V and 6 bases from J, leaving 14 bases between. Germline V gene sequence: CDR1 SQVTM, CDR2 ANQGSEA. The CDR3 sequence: CSVLAQGAGELFF. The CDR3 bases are TGCAGCGTACTCGCGCAGGGCGCCGGGGAGCTGTTTTTT.

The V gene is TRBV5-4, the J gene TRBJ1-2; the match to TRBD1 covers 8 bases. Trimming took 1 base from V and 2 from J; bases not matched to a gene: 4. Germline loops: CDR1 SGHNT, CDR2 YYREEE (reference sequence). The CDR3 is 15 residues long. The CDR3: CASSLRTGGNYGYTF. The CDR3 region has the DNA TGTGCCAGCAGCTTGCGAACAGGGGGGAACTATGGCTACACCTTC.

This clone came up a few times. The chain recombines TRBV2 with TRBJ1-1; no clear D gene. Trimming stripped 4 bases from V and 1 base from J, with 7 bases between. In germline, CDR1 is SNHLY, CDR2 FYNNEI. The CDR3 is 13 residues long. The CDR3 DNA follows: TGTGCCAGCAGTGGTGATGCGAACACTGAAGCTTTCTTT. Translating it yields CASSGDANTEAFF.